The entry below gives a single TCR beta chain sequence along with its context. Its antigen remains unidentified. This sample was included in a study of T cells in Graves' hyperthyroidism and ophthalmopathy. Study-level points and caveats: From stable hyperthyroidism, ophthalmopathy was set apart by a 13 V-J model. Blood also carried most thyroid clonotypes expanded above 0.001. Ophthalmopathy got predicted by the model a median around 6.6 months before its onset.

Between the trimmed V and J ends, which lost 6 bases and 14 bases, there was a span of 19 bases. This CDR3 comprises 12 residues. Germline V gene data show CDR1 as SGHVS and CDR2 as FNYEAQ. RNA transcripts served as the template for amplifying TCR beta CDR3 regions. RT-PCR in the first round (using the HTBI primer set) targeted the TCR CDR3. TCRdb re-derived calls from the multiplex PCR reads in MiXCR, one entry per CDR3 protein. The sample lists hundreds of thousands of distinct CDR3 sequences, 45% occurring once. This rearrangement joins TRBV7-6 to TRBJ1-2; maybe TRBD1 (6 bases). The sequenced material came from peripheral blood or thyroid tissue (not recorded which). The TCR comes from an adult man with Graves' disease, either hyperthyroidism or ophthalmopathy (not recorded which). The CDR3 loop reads CASSLRDTLMTF. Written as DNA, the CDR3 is TGTGCCAGCAGTTTGAGGGACACCCTTATGACCTTC. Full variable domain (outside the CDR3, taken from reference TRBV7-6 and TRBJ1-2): GAGVSQSPRYKVTKRGQDVALRCDPISGHVSLYWYRQALGQGPEFLTYFNYEAQQDKSGLPNDRFSAERPEGSISTLTIQRTEQRDSAMYRCASSLRDTLMTFGSGTRLTVV.